These T cell receptor beta chains were read from a single sample in a study of CD8 T cells in Susac syndrome. MiXCR was run by TCRdb on the immunoSEQ multiplex PCR reads, yielding one entry per CDR3 protein. The repertoire holds 100,000 to 150,000 distinct CDR3 sequences, with 90% to 95% as singletons. The sequenced sample consisted of CD4+ T cells from PBMCs. The source is a human donor in good health. The CDR3 runs from the conserved cysteine through the conserved F or W. Fields, in order: J gene, V gene, D gene, CDR3 DNA, CDR3 protein. The D gene is left open where the match is weak.

J gene: TRBJ2-5; V gene: TRBV13; D gene: -; CDR3 DNA: TGTGCCAGCAGCACGCGAGCAGGGGAGACCCAGTACTTC; CDR3 protein: CASSTRAGETQYF
J gene: TRBJ2-7; V gene: TRBV5-6; D gene: TRBD2; CDR3 DNA: TGTGCCAGCAGCTTGATGGAGGCGGGGGTCCCCTACGAGCAGTACTTC; CDR3 protein: CASSLMEAGVPYEQYF
J gene: TRBJ1-3; V gene: TRBV30; D gene: -; CDR3 DNA: TGTGCCTGGACCCTGGGGGGAAACACCATATATTTT; CDR3 protein: CAWTLGGNTIYF
J gene: TRBJ2-1; V gene: TRBV20-1; D gene: TRBD2; CDR3 DNA: TGCAGTGCTAGAGACCCGAGGGGTAGCGGGAGTGCCTACAATGAGCAGTTCTTC; CDR3 protein: CSARDPRGSGSAYNEQFF
J gene: TRBJ2-7; V gene: TRBV6-2/TRBV6-3; D gene: -; CDR3 DNA: TGTGCCAGCAGCCGAGACCGGAGCGAGCAGTACTTC; CDR3 protein: CASSRDRSEQYF
J gene: TRBJ1-1; V gene: TRBV29-1; D gene: TRBD1; CDR3 DNA: TGCAGCACCCTAGGACAGGGGAACACTGAAGCTTTCTTT; CDR3 protein: CSTLGQGNTEAFF
J gene: TRBJ2-5; V gene: TRBV6-5; D gene: -; CDR3 DNA: TGTGCCAGCAGTTATAGGGCCGCAGAGACCCAGTACTTC; CDR3 protein: CASSYRAAETQYF
J gene: TRBJ2-7; V gene: TRBV7-8; D gene: -; CDR3 DNA: TGTGCCAGCAGCTTAGTTGGTACCGACTACGAGCAGTACTTC; CDR3 protein: CASSLVGTDYEQYF
J gene: TRBJ2-1; V gene: TRBV6-5; D gene: TRBD1; CDR3 DNA: TGTGCCAGCAGTTTAGGGGGGGACAGGGTGCAGTTCTTC; CDR3 protein: CASSLGGDRVQFF
J gene: TRBJ2-7; V gene: TRBV7-9; D gene: TRBD2; CDR3 DNA: TGTGCCAGCAGCCCTTTCCTAGCGGGAGTCAACGAGCAGTACTTC; CDR3 protein: CASSPFLAGVNEQYF